Listed here are 20 T cell receptor beta chains from one sample, sequenced in a study of blood T cells in healthy people across ages. Primed by a sample-barcoded 5' primer and a J-beta primer mix, a second PCR proceeded for 7 to 11 cycles. TCRdb passed the 5' RACE reads through MiXCR, listing each CDR3 protein once. The sample records about 1,800,000 distinct CDR3 sequences, 28% being singletons. Sequenced sample: blood. The receptors were gathered from a woman aged 25 to 39 in good health.

A few counts support this clonotype. The chain uses TRBV5-6 and TRBJ1-2; tentatively, D is TRBD1 (6 bases). The CDR3 contains 14 residues. The germline V gene encodes CDR1 SGHDT and CDR2 YYEEEE. V was clipped by 0 bases and J by 3 bases, with 9 bases between them. DNA for the CDR3: TGTGCCAGCAGCTTGGGGGGGCGAGACTATGGCTACACCTTC. Protein product: CASSLGGRDYGYTF.

As regards this clonotype: The missing conserved phenylalanine or tryptophan at the end of this CDR3 makes a read error likely. This chain links TRBV7-2 with TRBJ2-1; the D is unclear. The CDR3 has 12 residues. V lost 2 bases and J lost 8, with 7 bases in between. The germline CDR1 and CDR2 sequences are SGHTA and FQGNSA. CDR3 region: CASSLKYYEQFV. The CDR3 DNA reads TGTGCCAGCAGCTTAAAGTATTATGAGCAGTTCGTC.

The chain couples TRBV12-3 or TRBV12-4 to TRBJ2-7, with D possibly TRBD2 on 6 matching bases. The tail of the sequence fits TRBJ2-5 better, so the J call may be wrong. This CDR3 has 15 amino acids. CDR3 in DNA: TGTGCCAGCAGTCGTCGACTAGTTGGCCAAGAGACCCAGTACTTC. The encoded protein is CASSRRLVGQETQYF.

This clonotype was found a few times. The gene calls are TRBV29-1 and TRBJ2-1, with 7 positions matching TRBD2. Germline V CDR1 and CDR2: SQVTM, ANQGSEA. V shed 4 bases, J shed 0 bases, and the junction held 3 bases outside the gene matches. The CDR3 runs 14 residues. The CDR3: CSVVRTSSYNEQFF. The CDR3 coding sequence is TGCAGCGTTGTCAGGACTAGCTCCTACAATGAGCAGTTCTTC.

This clonotype was seen repeatedly, ten times or more. The V and J genes are TRBV12-5 and TRBJ1-2; D gene unclear. CDR1 is LGHNT and CDR2 is FRNRAP in the germline V gene. The CDR3 loop spans 13 amino acids. Trimming removed 1 base at V and 4 bases at J, with 7 bases between. The CDR3 loop is CASGLATGYGYTF. Here the CDR3 DNA reads TGTGCTAGTGGTTTGGCAACGGGCTATGGCTACACCTTC.

The chain combines TRBV6-6 with TRBJ2-4; 7 nucleotides align to TRBD1. The CDR3 contains 14 residues. J lost 3 bases, V lost 8 bases, and 7 bases had no gene match. From germline, CDR1 is MNHNY and CDR2 SVGAGI (reference sequence). Here the CDR3 reads CASASAGGKNIQYF. CDR3 bases: TGTGCCAGCGCAAGCGCAGGGGGCAAAAACATTCAGTACTTC.

Details on this clonotype: Being one base from a much bigger clone, this may be a read error. The genes are TRBV6-5 and TRBJ1-5; D uncertain. CDR3 size: 14 residues. Trimming took off 6 bases at V and 1 base at J, with 10 bases between the two ends. Germline V lookup: CDR1 MNHEY, CDR2 SVGAGI. CDR3 sequence reads: CASRHGRSNQPQHF. The CDR3 nucleotides read TGTGCCAGCAGACATGGAAGGAGCAATCAGCCCCAGCATTTT.

V is TRBV30 and J is TRBJ2-4; 13 bases are a match to TRBD2. The DNA matches TRBJ2-7 better at its end, which makes the J call doubtful. The CDR3 runs to 15 residues. From germline, CDR1 is GTSNPN and CDR2 SVGIG (reference sequence). DNA for the CDR3: TGTGCCTTCATAACTCGGACTAGCGGGAGTAACGAGCAGTACTTC. Translation gives CAFITRTSGSNEQYF.

In regard to this clonotype: One end of the junction fails to match germline, which may point to a read error. The chain uses TRBV12-3 or TRBV12-4 and TRBJ2-7, with 9 bases lining up with TRBD2. This CDR3 has 14 amino acids. The CDR3 is CASSLAGRLYEQYF. In nucleotides, the CDR3 is TGTGCCAGCAGTCTAGCGGGGAGGCTATACGAGCAGTACTTC.

This clonotype was picked up a small number of times. The chain employs TRBV6-5 and TRBJ2-3; TRBD2 aligns across 8 bases. Germline V CDR1 and CDR2: MNHEY, SVGAGI. The CDR3 totals 15 residues. The V gene end was trimmed by 10 bases and the J gene end by 9 bases; junction bases not matched to a gene: 18. Here the CDR3 DNA reads TGTGCCACCATCCCGGGAGGGAAGGTTTGGGAGACGCAGTATTTT. Translating gives CATIPGGKVWETQYF.

V usage is TRBV7-6 and J usage is TRBJ2-3; 8 nucleotides match TRBD2. The germline V gene has CDR1 SGHVS and CDR2 FNYEAQ. After removal of 3 bases from V and 3 bases from J, the junction contained 8 bases not matched to a gene. The CDR3 has 16 residues. Here the CDR3 reads CASSFRAGVGTDTQYF. The CDR3 DNA sequence: TGTGCCAGCAGCTTTAGAGCGGGAGTGGGGACAGATACGCAGTATTTT.

The chain combines TRBV3-1 with TRBJ2-3, with a possible D match to TRBD2 (6 bases). Germline assignment: CDR1 LGHDT and CDR2 YNNKEL (reference sequence). This CDR3 comprises 16 residues. V shed 3 bases and J shed 4 bases, with 17 bases lying between them. CDR3 DNA: TGTGCCAGCAGCCAGTCGGCGTTAGCGGTATCAGATACGCAGTATTTT. Residues: CASSQSALAVSDTQYF.

The rearrangement uses TRBV10-3 and TRBJ1-5, with TRBD1 as a possible D gene (5 bases). The CDR3 has 13 residues. The V end was cut by 7 bases, the J end by 3 bases, with 10 bases between. Germline CDR1 ENHRY, CDR2 SYGVKD. CDR3 residues: CAITGEPNQPQHF. The CDR3 nucleotides are TGTGCCATCACGGGGGAACCCAATCAGCCCCAGCATTTT.

This clonotype came up a few times. This rearrangement joins TRBV21-1 to TRBJ2-3; the table's TRBD1 call for D was not verified on the DNA. TRBV21-1 is shown as a pseudogene. The CDR3 covers 16 residues. CDR3 region: CASTHRRGRFTDTQYF. The CDR3 DNA sequence: TGTGCCAGCACTCACCGCAGGGGGCGGTTCACAGATACGCAGTATTTT.

This clonotype was recorded a few times. V gene TRBV2 combines with J gene TRBJ2-5; 10 bases agree with TRBD2. Trimming at V came to 6 bases and at J to 3 bases, leaving 10 bases not matched to a gene. The CDR3 has 16 residues. Germline CDR1 is SNHLY and CDR2 is FYNNEI. DNA of the CDR3: TGTGCCAGCAGCCAGTCCCTAGCGGGGGCGAAAGAGACCCAGTACTTC. Translating gives CASSQSLAGAKETQYF.

The count of this clonotype is one. The chain has TRBV7-3 and TRBJ1-1; D ambiguous. The ends were cut back, 3 bases at V and 5 bases at J, with 10 bases in the middle. CDR1 is SGHTA, CDR2 FQGTGA, per germline. This CDR3 has 13 residues. The CDR3 is CASSLTISTEAFF. The CDR3 nucleotides read TGTGCCAGCAGCTTGACCATCTCTACTGAAGCTTTCTTT.

There are a few counts of this clonotype. This chain uses TRBV28 with TRBJ2-1; either TRBD1 or TRBD2 may supply D (5 bases each). From germline, CDR1 is MDHEN and CDR2 SYDVKM. Trimming removed 2 bases from V and 8 bases from J, with 13 bases in between. The CDR3 loop spans 14 amino acids. CDR3 residues: CASSLGTLRHEQFF. CDR3 coding DNA: TGTGCCAGCAGTTTAGGGACGCTTCGCCATGAGCAGTTCTTC.

This clonotype was picked up a small number of times. This rearrangement joins TRBV7-6 to TRBJ2-7; D gene uncertain. This CDR3 is built from 12 residues. Between the trimmed V and J ends, which lost 3 bases and 5 bases, there was a span of 8 bases. In germline, CDR1 is SGHVS, CDR2 FNYEAQ. The CDR3 DNA sequence: TGTGCCAGCAGCTTGGGTGAGGACGAGCAGTACTTC. It encodes CASSLGEDEQYF. Based on the CDR3 plus reference TRBV7-6 and TRBJ2-7, the full variable domain is GAGVSQSPRYKVTKRGQDVALRCDPISGHVSLYWYRQALGQGPEFLTYFNYEAQQDKSGLPNDRFSAERPEGSISTLTIQRTEQRDSAMYRCASSLGEDEQYFGPGTRLTVT.

This clonotype was seen more than once but under ten times. This chain uses TRBV7-2 with TRBJ2-5; either TRBD1 or TRBD2 may supply D (5 bases each). CDR3 length: 16 residues. V dropped 3 bases and J dropped 5 bases, with 19 bases sitting between them. Germline CDR1 is SGHTA and CDR2 is FQGNSA. The CDR3 region has the DNA TGTGCCAGCAGCTTCGCAGGGACCCGGACTGGGGAGACCCAGTACTTC. Its protein product is CASSFAGTRTGETQYF.

This clonotype has only one observation. It may be a read error: a sequence one base away is much more abundant. The chain links TRBV5-1 to TRBJ2-7, with a tentative D call TRBD2 (6 bases). V lost 3 bases and J 5 bases, leaving 15 bases between the germline ends. CDR1 and CDR2 (germline): SGHRS, YFSETQ. The CDR3 runs 14 residues. CDR3 nucleotide sequence: TGCGCCAGCAGCTGGGTTGGGGGGTTTGACGAGCAGTACTTC. It encodes CASSWVGGFDEQYF.